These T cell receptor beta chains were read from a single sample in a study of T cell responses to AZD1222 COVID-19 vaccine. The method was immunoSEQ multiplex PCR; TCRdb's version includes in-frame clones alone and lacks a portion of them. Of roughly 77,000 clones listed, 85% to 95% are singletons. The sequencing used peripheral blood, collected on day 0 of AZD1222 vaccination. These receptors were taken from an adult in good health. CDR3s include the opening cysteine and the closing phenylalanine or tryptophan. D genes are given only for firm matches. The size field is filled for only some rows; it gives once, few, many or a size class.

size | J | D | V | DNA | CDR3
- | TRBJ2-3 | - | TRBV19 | TGTGCCAGTAGTATAGGTAGGGGTCGGTTGGATACGCAGTATTTT | CASSIGRGRLDTQYF
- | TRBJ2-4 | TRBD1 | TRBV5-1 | TGCGCCAGCAGCTTAGGGACAGGTCTCAAAAACATTCAGTACTTC | CASSLGTGLKNIQYF
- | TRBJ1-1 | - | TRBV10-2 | TGCGCCAGCAGTGTAGGCGGGGCTGGAGCTTTCTTT | CASSVGGAGAFF
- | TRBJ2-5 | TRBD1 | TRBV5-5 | TGTGCCAGCAGCCAAGCGACAGGGCAAGAGACCCAGTACTTC | CASSQATGQETQYF
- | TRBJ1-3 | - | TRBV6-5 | TGTGCCAGCAGGGGCTCTGGAAACACCATATATTTT | CASRGSGNTIYF
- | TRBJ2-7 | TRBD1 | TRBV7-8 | TGTGCCAGCAGCTTATCCCCAGGACAGGGAGGATACGAGCAGTACTTC | CASSLSPGQGGYEQYF
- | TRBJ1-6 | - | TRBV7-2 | TGTGCCAGCAGCTTCGGGGTGAGCTCCTATAATTCACCCCTCCACTTT | CASSFGVSSYNSPLHF
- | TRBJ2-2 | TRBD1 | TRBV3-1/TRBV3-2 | TGTGCCAGCAGCCTGGGACAGGGGAGGGCCGGGGAGCTGTTTTTT | CASSLGQGRAGELFF
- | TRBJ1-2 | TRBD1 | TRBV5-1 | TGCGCCAGCAGCTTGTCAACAGGGGGCGCCTATGGCTACACCTTC | CASSLSTGGAYGYTF
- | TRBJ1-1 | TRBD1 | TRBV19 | TGTGCCAGTAGTCCGACAGGGAGGACTGAAGCTTTCTTT | CASSPTGRTEAFF
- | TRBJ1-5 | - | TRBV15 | TGTGCCACCAGCAGAGACGTCGGGCCCCAGCATTTT | CATSRDVGPQHF
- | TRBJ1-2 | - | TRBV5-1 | TGCGCCAGCAGCTTCCAGGGGATTGAGTATGGCTACACCTTC | CASSFQGIEYGYTF
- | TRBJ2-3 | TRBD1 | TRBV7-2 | TGTGCCAGCAGCCCCGAAGGGACAGGGTATCGTACGCAGTATTTT | CASSPEGTGYRTQYF
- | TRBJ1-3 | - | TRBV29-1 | TGCAGCGTTGCGGGGGGAAACACCATATATTTT | CSVAGGNTIYF
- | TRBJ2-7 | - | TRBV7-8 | TGTGCCAGCAGCTTAGGTCGGAGAGGGGCCTCCTACGAGCAGTACTTC | CASSLGRRGASYEQYF
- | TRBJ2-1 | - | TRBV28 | TGTGCCAGCAGTTTATCGGCACGGGATGAGCAGTTCTTC | CASSLSARDEQFF
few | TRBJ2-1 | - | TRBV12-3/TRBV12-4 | TGTGCCAGCAGTTTAGTGAGGGGAGATCGGTTCTTC | CASSLVRGDRFF
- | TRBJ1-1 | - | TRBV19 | TGTGCCAGTATAAGACGGGACACAAACACTGAAGCTTTCTTT | CASIRRDTNTEAFF
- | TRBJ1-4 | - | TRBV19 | TGTGCCAGTAGCCTAACCGAAACAGGAACAACTAATGAAAAACTGTTTTTT | CASSLTETGTTNEKLFF
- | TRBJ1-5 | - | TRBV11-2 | TGTGCCAGCAGCGCAGAGTACAATCAGCCCCAGCATTTT | CASSAEYNQPQHF
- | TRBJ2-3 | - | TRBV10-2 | TGCGCCAGCAGTGAGTCGAGGATCACAGATACGCAGTATTTT | CASSESRITDTQYF
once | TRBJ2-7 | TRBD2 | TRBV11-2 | TGTGCCAGCAGCCCCGGGACTAGAAGGATTGAAAGCTCCTACGAGCAGTACTTC | CASSPGTRRIESSYEQYF
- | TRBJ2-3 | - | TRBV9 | TGTGCCAGCAGCCCGCAGGGGGGGGGAGTAGATACGCAGTATTTT | CASSPQGGGVDTQYF
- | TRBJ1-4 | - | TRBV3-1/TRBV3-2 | TGTGCCAGCAGCCAAGATGGGCGTGAAAAACTGTTTTTT | CASSQDGREKLFF
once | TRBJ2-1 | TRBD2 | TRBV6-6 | TGTGCCAGCAGTCTACCTCCCCTGGATAGCGGGGCCGGATCCTTCTCCTACAATGAGCAGTTCTTC | CASSLPPLDSGAGSFSYNEQFF
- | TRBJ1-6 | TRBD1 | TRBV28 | TGTGCCACATATGAGGGGGCAGGTAATTCACCCCTCCACTTT | CATYEGAGNSPLHF
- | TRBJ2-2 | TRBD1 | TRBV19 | TGTGCCAGTAGTATGGCCCGGACAGGGGCGGTCAGAACCGGGGAGCTGTTTTTT | CASSMARTGAVRTGELFF
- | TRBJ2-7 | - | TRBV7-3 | TGTGCCAGCAGCCTCGGCCCGGCAGGGGGGGCCTACGAGCAGTACTTC | CASSLGPAGGAYEQYF
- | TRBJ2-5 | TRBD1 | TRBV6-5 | TGTGCCAGCAAAACAGGGGGCCTCGGAGAGACCCAGTACTTC | CASKTGGLGETQYF
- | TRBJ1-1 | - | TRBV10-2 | TGCGCCAGCAGGGACCCGGGTACAGCAGGCACTGAAGCTTTCTTT | CASRDPGTAGTEAFF
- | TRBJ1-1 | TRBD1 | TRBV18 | TGTGCCAGCTCACCCGGACAGGGGAGGAACACTGAAGCTTTCTTT | CASSPGQGRNTEAFF
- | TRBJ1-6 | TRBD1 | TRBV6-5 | TGTGCCAGCAGCTCGGACAGGTTTCTTTCACCCCTCCACTTT | CASSSDRFLSPLHF